This T cell receptor beta chain was captured by sequencing in a study of OX40 agonist ivuxolimab in advanced cancers. Study information: Treatment of patients was with ivuxolimab, an agonistic anti-OX40 (CD134) antibody. Partial responses occurred in Three dose-escalation patients, one with hepatocellular carcinoma and two with cutaneous melanoma.

Method: immunoSEQ multiplex PCR; TCRdb's copy keeps in-frame clones and lacks some. The table includes 20,000 to 25,000 clones, 65% to 80% detected once. Turning to this clone: An end of the junction does not agree with germline; a read error may underlie this. This specimen includes other DNA sequences encoding the same CDR3.

CDR1 and CDR2 (germline): SGDLS, YYNGEE. This CDR3 is 17 amino acids long. The receptor was isolated from an adult with an advanced solid tumor such as melanoma, head and neck, liver or kidney cancer. V usage is TRBV9 and J usage is TRBJ1-6; no definite D call. This sample comprised CD4+ or CD8+ T cells sorted from blood, obtained in a trial of the OX40 agonist ivuxolimab. CDR3 loop: CASSARGISGDNSPLHF. Written as DNA, the CDR3 is TGCGCCAGCAGCGCGCGCGGTATATCCGGAGATAATTCACCCCTCCACTTT.